The 30 T cell receptor beta chains below come from one sample, sequenced in a study of tissue T cells after allogeneic stem cell transplantation (dated by TCRdb to between 2021 and 2023). The time point tag for this specimen amounts to: mouse harvest day 7 after allogeneic transplant. Each mouse graft consisted of 10^7 T-cell-depleted bone marrow cells plus 10^6 splenic CD5+ T cells and was given by tail vein injection. Library prep was done by the immunoSEQ multiplex PCR assay. TCRdb mirrors the immuneACCESS table, restricted to in-frame sequences. Some clones are absent from its copies; in checked studies, under half trace to an unresolved V gene, and the reason for the others is unknown. The sample table contains about 9,000 clones; only one count was recorded for about 42% of them. The ten largest clonotypes hold about 7% of the sample. The sequenced material came from gut tissue. These receptors were obtained from a female BALB/c mouse given C57BL/6 T cells with graft-versus-host disease after an allogeneic hematopoietic cell transplant.

With regard to this clone: Gene labels here are mouse ones. The read comes to an end 1 residue before the CDR3 does, leaving the germline J gene to fill in the end. The chain has TRBV13-3 and TRBJ2-7; TRBD2 aligns across 10 bases. The CDR3 covers 15 residues. Per the germline V gene, CDR1 is NNHDY and CDR2 is SYVADS. V was clipped by 1 base and J by 4 bases; unmatched bases: 5. The CDR3 loop reads CASSDRGTGAYEQYF. Partial CDR3 DNA: TGTGCCAGCAGTGATCGTGGGACTGGGGCTTATGAACAGTAC.

Turning to this clone: Gene names denote mouse genes. The missing CDR3 end, 1 residue past where the read stops, is filled in from the germline J gene. The rearrangement uses TRBV3 and TRBJ1-2; D gene unclear. Between the trimmed V and J ends, which lost 3 bases and 0 bases, there was a span of 5 bases. CDR1 is SNHLY, CDR2 FYNGKV, per germline (reference sequence). CDR3 size: 13 residues. Incomplete CDR3 DNA: TGTGCCAGCAGCTTCGACACAAACTCCGACTACACC. This translates into CASSFDTNSDYT. The whole CDR3 protein is CASSFDTNSDYTF.

Worth noting for this clone: Gene names are the mouse ones. The read terminates 1 residue before the CDR3 end, so the remaining end is supplied by the germline J gene. V usage is TRBV13-3 and J usage is TRBJ2-5; D remains unclear. The V end was cut by 2 bases, the J end by 0 bases, with 1 base between. The CDR3 covers 12 residues. The germline gives CDR1 NNHDY, CDR2 SYVADS. CDR3 DNA (partial): TGTGCCAGCAGTGACAACCAAGACACCCAGTAC. This gives the protein CASSDNQDTQY. The whole CDR3 region reads CASSDNQDTQYF.

On this clone: All gene names here are mouse names. The read halts 1 residue ahead of the CDR3 end, with the missing end drawn from the germline J gene. V usage is TRBV3 and J usage is TRBJ1-3; a weak D match, TRBD1 (5 bases). The V gene lost 2 bases and the J gene lost 3 bases, with 8 bases spanning the gap. This CDR3 is 14 amino acids long. Germline lookup yields CDR1 SNHLY and CDR2 FYNGKV (reference sequence). The CDR3 region is CASSLQGGGNTLYF. CDR3 bases read: TGTGCCAGCAGCTTACAGGGTGGTGGAAATACGCTCTAT.

Comment on this clone: The genes are named according to mouse. The observed sequence ends 1 residue before the CDR3 terminus, with the missing tail filled in from the germline J gene. This chain links TRBV3 with TRBJ1-4; D is unresolved. This CDR3 is built from 14 residues. The V and J ends lost 2 bases and 0 bases respectively, with 4 bases between them. Germline V lookup: CDR1 SNHLY, CDR2 FYNGKV (reference sequence). Incomplete CDR3 DNA: TGTGCCAGCAGCTTAACATTTTCCAACGAAAGATTATTT. It specifies CASSLTFSNERLF. Given in full, the CDR3 is CASSLTFSNERLFF.

As regards this clone: Gene and germline names: mouse. The read ends 1 residue before the CDR3 terminus; that terminus is restored from the germline J gene. The rearrangement links TRBV23 to TRBJ2-3; whether TRBD1, the table's D call, matches the DNA was not checked. Germline V gene data show CDR1 as KGHTA and CDR2 as FQNQQP. This CDR3 comprises 14 residues. Partial CDR3 DNA: TGCTCCAGCAGTCGCCAGGGTAGTGCAGAAACGCTGTAT. It encodes CSSSRQGSAETLY. The complete CDR3 sequence is CSSSRQGSAETLYF.

Details on this clone: Here the gene names and germline are mouse. Read coverage stops 1 residue before the CDR3 terminus; the germline J gene supplies the remainder. The chain links TRBV3 to TRBJ2-4; 8 nucleotides agree with TRBD2. V shed 0 bases and J 1 base; nucleotides not matched to a gene: 6. This CDR3 is built from 17 residues. The germline CDR1 and CDR2 sequences are SNHLY and FYNGKV (reference sequence). Incomplete CDR3 DNA: TGTGCCAGCAGCTTAGCGCGGGGGGGCGTCGGTCAAAACACCTTGTAC. Translated: CASSLARGGVGQNTLY. The whole CDR3 protein is CASSLARGGVGQNTLYF.

Within the sample, this clone is medium-sized. Germline and genes: mouse. The read gets to within 1 residue of the CDR3 end, and the germline J gene fills in the rest. The V gene is TRBV3, the J gene TRBJ1-3; possible D gene TRBD1, 6 bases. The CDR3 sequence is 14 residues long. Trimming pared 1 base from V and 4 bases from J, leaving 8 bases between. Germline CDR1 reads SNHLY; CDR2 reads FYNGKV (reference sequence). The CDR3 spells CASSLGGQGNTLYF. Incomplete CDR3 DNA: TGTGCCAGCAGCTTAGGGGGGCAAGGAAATACGCTCTAT.

Note on this clone: The genes are named according to mouse. The read halts 1 residue ahead of the CDR3 end, with the missing end drawn from the germline J gene. The rearrangement uses TRBV3 and TRBJ2-3; 9 nucleotides align to TRBD2. J was trimmed by 0 bases and V by 1 base; bases with no gene match: 5. Germline V gene sequence: CDR1 SNHLY, CDR2 FYNGKV (reference sequence). This CDR3 region has 17 residues. CDR3 residues: CASSLGLGASSAETLYF. The part of the CDR3 DNA that was read is TGTGCCAGCAGCTTAGGACTGGGGGCCTCTAGTGCAGAAACGCTGTAT. Looking up the rest from reference TRBV3 and TRBJ2-3 gives the full variable domain: GPKVLQIPSHQIIDMGQMVTLNCDPVSNHLYFYWYKQILGQQMEFLVNFYNGKVMEKSKLFKDQFSVERPDGSYFTLKIQPTALEDSAVYFCASSLGLGASSAETLYFGSGTRLTVL.

Turning to this clone: Germline and genes here are mouse. The CDR3 end lies 1 residue beyond the end of the read and is filled in from the germline J gene. The chain joins TRBV26 to TRBJ1-2; 8 bases align to TRBD1. Unmatched junction bases numbered 5, after V lost 4 bases and J lost 4 bases. This CDR3 region has 14 residues. Per the germline V gene, CDR1 is KGHPV and CDR2 is FQNQEV (reference sequence). The sequenced part of the CDR3 DNA is TGTGCCAGCAGTCCGGACAGGGAAGGCTCCGACTACACC. It encodes CASSPDREGSDYT. The whole CDR3 region reads CASSPDREGSDYTF. Looking up the rest from reference TRBV26 and TRBJ1-2 gives the full variable domain: NSKVIQTPRYLVKGQGQKAKMRCIPEKGHPVVFWYQQNKNNEFKFLINFQNQEVLQQIDMTEKRFSAECPSNSPCSLEIQSSEAGDSALYLCASSPDREGSDYTFGSGTRLLVI.

Concerning this clone: The gene names here belong to mouse. The DNA ends 1 residue before the CDR3 does, and the rest of the CDR3 is filled in from the germline J gene. The chain recombines TRBV12-1 with TRBJ2-5; 8 bases fit TRBD2. Germline loops: CDR1 SGHSN, CDR2 HYEKVE. After removal of 2 bases from V and 5 bases from J, the junction contained 2 bases not matched to a gene. This CDR3 is built from 13 residues. The part of the CDR3 DNA that was read is TGTGCCAGCTCTCGGGACTGGAGAGACACCCAGTAC. This encodes CASSRDWRDTQY. The whole CDR3 sequence reads CASSRDWRDTQYF.

This clone appeared once. Gene names are mouse gene names. The read finishes 1 residue shy of the CDR3 end, and the germline J gene is used to complete it. V and J are TRBV5 and TRBJ1-3; D remains ambiguous. The CDR3 is 15 amino acids. The V gene's germline CDR1 is LGHNA and CDR2 YNLKQL (reference sequence). With 1 base removed from V and 0 bases from J, the gap between germline ends came to 7 bases. The CDR3 spells CASSQGTSSGNTLYF. The sequenced part of the CDR3 DNA is TGTGCCAGCAGCCAAGGGACGTCTTCTGGAAATACGCTCTAT.

This clone rates as medium-sized. The genes and germline here are from mouse. The read falls 1 residue short of the CDR3 end, and the missing part is taken from the germline J gene. Additional DNA sequences in this sample encode the identical CDR3. The chain links TRBV26 to TRBJ2-2; a possible D gene is TRBD1 (6 bases). This CDR3 has 14 residues. Trimming removed 4 bases at V and 0 bases at J, with 6 bases between. Germline-derived CDR1 and CDR2 are KGHPV and FQNQEV (reference sequence). The CDR3 bases that were read are TGTGCCAGCAGTCCAGGGGCAAACACCGGGCAGCTCTAC. It translates to CASSPGANTGQLY. Given in full, the CDR3 is CASSPGANTGQLYF.

This clone was observed a few times. The gene names here belong to mouse. The read finishes 1 residue shy of the CDR3 end, and the germline J gene is used to complete it. The V gene is TRBV19, the J gene TRBJ2-5; no firm D call. V was trimmed by 3 bases and J by 5 bases, leaving 4 bases between them. The CDR3 is 11 amino acids. Germline CDR1 is FNHDT and CDR2 is SITEND (reference sequence). The sequenced part of the CDR3 DNA is TGTGCCAGCAGTAGTGGAGACACCCAGTAC. Protein sequence: CASSSGDTQY. The full CDR3 protein reads CASSSGDTQYF.

The sample holds a few counts of this clone. All gene names here are mouse names. The sequenced CDR3 bases are TGTGCCTGGAGTCTCTCGAGGAACACAGAAGTCTTC. This translates into CAWSLSRNTEVF. The entire CDR3 protein reads CAWSLSRNTEVFF. The genes are TRBV31 and TRBJ1-1; D is uncertain. The sequenced fragment ends 1 residue before the CDR3 boundary, so the rest is inferred from the germline J gene. This CDR3 contains 13 residues. Germline CDR1 reads GKSSPN; CDR2 reads SITVG. Trimming shortened V by 0 bases and J by 1 base, and 6 bases separated the two germline ends.

This clone is medium-sized within its sample. The germline and genes are mouse ones. Read data end 1 residue before the CDR3 end; the end is taken from the germline J gene. V and J are TRBV12-2 and TRBJ1-4, with TRBD1 matching over 8 bases. The CDR3 is 15 amino acids. V trimming: 0 bases; J trimming: 3 bases; junction bases outside the gene matches: 2. CDR1 SGHLS and CDR2 HYDKME come from the germline V gene. The covered CDR3 bases are TGTGCCAGCTCTCTCCAGGGGGCTGCCAACGAAAGATTATTT. This translates into CASSLQGAANERLF. The full CDR3 protein is CASSLQGAANERLFF.

Comments on this clone: Mouse gene names and germline throughout. This chain's CDR3 is CSSSKQTEVFF. Incomplete CDR3 DNA: TGCTCCAGCAGTAAGCAAACAGAAGTCTTC. This chain links TRBV23 with TRBJ1-1. The read ends 1 residue before the CDR3 terminus; that terminus is restored from the germline J gene. The CDR3 length is 11 residues. CDR1 KGHTA and CDR2 FQNQQP come from the germline V gene.

Worth noting for this clone: The gene symbols are mouse symbols. The CDR3 end is not reached by the read, which stops 1 residue before it; the germline J gene fills it in. The rearrangement links TRBV2 to TRBJ2-5, with D perhaps TRBD1 (6 bases). This CDR3 contains 13 residues. Trimming removed 1 base from V and 4 bases from J, with 6 bases in between. Germline V CDR1 and CDR2: LGHNA, YSYQKL. CDR3 DNA, as far as it was read: TGTGCCAGCAGCCAAGGGACAGAAGACACCCAGTAC. Encoded protein: CASSQGTEDTQY. The whole CDR3 reads CASSQGTEDTQYF.

Turning to this clone: Mouse names are used for the genes. The read ends 1 residue before the CDR3 terminus; that terminus is restored from the germline J gene. The chain carries TRBV3 and TRBJ1-1; a possible D gene is TRBD1 (6 bases). The length of the CDR3 is 13 residues. Per germline, CDR1 SNHLY and CDR2 FYNGKV (reference sequence). Trimming left V 4 bases short and J 1 base short, with 7 bases between. The covered CDR3 bases are TGTGCCAGCAGCTCGGACAGAAACACAGAAGTCTTC. Amino acid sequence: CASSSDRNTEVF. The full-length CDR3 reads as CASSSDRNTEVFF. Filled out from reference TRBV3 and TRBJ1-1, the complete variable domain reads GPKVLQIPSHQIIDMGQMVTLNCDPVSNHLYFYWYKQILGQQMEFLVNFYNGKVMEKSKLFKDQFSVERPDGSYFTLKIQPTALEDSAVYFCASSSDRNTEVFFGKGTRLTVV.

This clone was seen a few times. The genes are named according to mouse. Read sequence stops 1 residue before the CDR3 end, and the germline J gene provides the missing end. The rearrangement joins TRBV13-3 to TRBJ2-3; 13 bases map to TRBD2. With V trimmed by 5 bases and J by 3 bases, 0 bases remained unmatched. The CDR3 has 14 residues. Germline CDR1 and CDR2: NNHDY and SYVADS. The part of the CDR3 DNA that was read is TGTGCCAGCAGGGACTGGGGGGGCGCAGAAACGCTGTAT. Translation gives CASRDWGGAETLY. From start to end, the CDR3 is CASRDWGGAETLYF.

As concerns this clone: Mouse germline and gene names are used. The read comes to an end 1 residue before the CDR3 does, leaving the germline J gene to fill in the end. This chain uses TRBV20 with TRBJ2-5; D remains unclear. From germline, CDR1 is GFQATS and CDR2 STVNSAI. The CDR3 length is 13 residues. V lost 0 bases and J 0 bases, leaving 4 bases between the germline ends. The sequenced part of the CDR3 DNA is TGTGGTGCTAGGGACAGCAACCAAGACACCCAGTAC. Translation gives CGARDSNQDTQY. The entire CDR3 protein is CGARDSNQDTQYF.

Regarding this clone: Gene names and germline match the mouse. The CDR3 end is not reached by the read, which stops 1 residue before it; the germline J gene fills it in. The chain links TRBV16 to TRBJ2-3, with 11 nucleotides matching TRBD2. With V trimmed by 5 bases and J by 6 bases, 4 bases remained unmatched. The CDR3 spans 14 residues. Germline CDR1 SGHSA, CDR2 FRNQAP. Here the CDR3 reads CASSRTGGRETLYF. The DNA read from the CDR3 is TGTGCAAGCAGCCGGACTGGGGGGAGGGAAACGCTGTAT.

The count of this clone is one. Gene names and germline refer to mouse. The CDR3 end falls 1 residue outside the read, so it is completed with the germline J gene. The chain recombines TRBV12-2 with TRBJ1-4, with D perhaps matching TRBD1 (5 bases). Trimming took off 0 bases at V and 1 base at J, with 5 bases between the two ends. Germline CDR1 SGHLS, CDR2 HYDKME. This CDR3 comprises 14 residues. The chain's CDR3 is CASSLGGSNERLFF. The CDR3 DNA, read in part, is TGTGCCAGCTCTCTCGGGGGTTCCAACGAAAGATTATTT.

This clone is large in the sample. Genes and germline are mouse. The read ends 1 residue before the CDR3 terminus; that terminus is restored from the germline J gene. The chain recombines TRBV1 with TRBJ1-2; TRBD1 matches at 7 bases. Trimming cost V 3 bases and J 4 bases; bases outside gene matches: 14. Germline lookup yields CDR1 NSQYPW and CDR2 LRSPGD (reference sequence). The CDR3 covers 17 residues. The DNA read from the CDR3 is TGCACCTGCAGTGCCCCCTCGACAGGGCGGATGGTCTCCGACTACACC. Protein: CTCSAPSTGRMVSDYT. The full CDR3 is CTCSAPSTGRMVSDYTF.

Remarks on this clone: Genes here carry mouse names. The CDR3 end is not reached by the read, which stops 1 residue before it; the germline J gene fills it in. This chain uses TRBV3 with TRBJ2-4; D remains ambiguous. CDR1 and CDR2 from the germline V gene are SNHLY and FYNGKV (reference sequence). V dropped 5 bases and J dropped 0 bases, with 6 bases sitting between them. CDR3 length: 13 residues. The covered CDR3 bases are TGTGCCAGCAGCCGACATAGTCAAAACACCTTGTAC. Its translation: CASSRHSQNTLY. In full, the CDR3 reads CASSRHSQNTLYF.

This clone has only a few counts. Germline and genes: mouse. The read terminates 1 residue before the CDR3 end, so the remaining end is supplied by the germline J gene. The V gene is TRBV16, the J gene TRBJ1-1; 8 bases map to TRBD1. Trimming cost V 1 base and J 10 bases; bases outside gene matches: 5. Germline assignment: CDR1 SGHSA and CDR2 FRNQAP. The CDR3 totals 13 residues. CDR3 sequence reads: CASSLVRGRAVFF. CDR3 DNA, as far as it was read: TGTGCAAGCAGCTTAGTCAGGGGGCGCGCAGTCTTC.

Comments on this clone: Gene names and germline match the mouse. The CDR3 end is not reached by the read, which stops 1 residue before it; the germline J gene fills it in. The rearrangement links TRBV14 to TRBJ2-4; 9 bases are shared with TRBD2. Germline trimming cut 4 bases from V and 5 bases from J; bases unmatched to any gene: 2. CDR1 and CDR2 (germline): SGHDT, FRDEAV. The length of the CDR3 is 13 residues. This chain's CDR3 is CASSPGGVNTLYF. Partial CDR3 DNA: TGTGCCAGCAGTCCTGGGGGGGTAAACACCTTGTAC.

By its share, this clone is medium-sized. Gene names and germline match the mouse. Sequencing ends 1 residue short of the CDR3 end; the germline J gene provides the rest. This sequence joins TRBV5 and TRBJ1-1; perhaps TRBD1 as D (5 bases). V dropped 3 bases and J dropped 1 base, with 9 bases sitting between them. Germline CDR1 LGHNA, CDR2 YNLKQL (reference sequence). The CDR3 spans 14 residues. The CDR3 here is CASSQWGGNTEVFF. CDR3 bases read: TGTGCCAGCAGCCAGTGGGGGGGGAACACAGAAGTCTTC.

Points on this clone: Gene names denote mouse genes. This sample includes further DNA sequences coding for the same CDR3. The covered CDR3 bases are TGTGCCAGCAGTCTGGGCAGCCAAGACACCCAGTAC. Encoded protein: CASSLGSQDTQY. The full CDR3 is CASSLGSQDTQYF. This rearrangement joins TRBV26 to TRBJ2-5; D ambiguous. The DNA ends 1 residue before the CDR3 does, and the rest of the CDR3 is filled in from the germline J gene. The CDR3 totals 13 residues. Germline values: CDR1 KGHPV, CDR2 FQNQEV (reference sequence). V gave up 2 bases and J gave up 2 bases, with 5 bases separating them. The entire variable domain, with the rest obtained from reference TRBV26 and TRBJ2-5, is as follows: NSKVIQTPRYLVKGQGQKAKMRCIPEKGHPVVFWYQQNKNNEFKFLINFQNQEVLQQIDMTEKRFSAECPSNSPCSLEIQSSEAGDSALYLCASSLGSQDTQYFGPGTRLLVL.

Concerning this clone: Mouse names are used for the genes. The sequenced fragment ends 1 residue before the CDR3 boundary, so the rest is inferred from the germline J gene. This chain links TRBV13-2 with TRBJ1-2, with no clear D. Germline lookup yields CDR1 NNHNN and CDR2 SYGAGS (reference sequence). The CDR3 extends over 14 amino acids. Trimming stripped 0 bases from V and 1 base from J, with 7 bases between. This chain's CDR3 is CASGDEGLNSDYTF. CDR3 DNA (partial): TGTGCCAGCGGTGATGAGGGCTTAAACTCCGACTACACC.